Below, 13 T cell receptor beta chains from the same sample are listed, as sequenced in a study of blood T cells in healthy people across ages. The authors ran a second PCR of about 6 to 12 cycles using a sample-barcoded 5' primer and a J-beta primer mix. TCRdb passed the 5' RACE reads through MiXCR, listing each CDR3 protein once. Found here are fewer than 900,000 distinct CDR3 sequences, under 40% of them singletons; the top ten hold 13%. Material: blood. Source of these receptors: a man younger than 30 in good health.

The chain recombines TRBV4-3 with TRBJ2-2, with D possibly matching TRBD1 (6 bases). Germline-derived CDR1 and CDR2 are LGHNA and YSLEER. Trimming removed 0 bases from V and 4 bases from J, with 12 bases in between. There are 16 residues in the CDR3. The CDR3 DNA sequence: TGCGCCAGCAGCCAAGAGGGGCACAGGGCCACCGGGGAGCTGTTTTTT. Its translation is CASSQEGHRATGELFF.

The genes are TRBV27 and TRBJ1-1; D is perhaps TRBD1 (6 bases). The ends were cut back, 5 bases at V and 0 bases at J, with 16 bases in the middle. The germline V gene encodes CDR1 MNHEY and CDR2 SMNVEV (reference sequence). CDR3 size: 16 residues. The CDR3 sequence is CASSEGTLTMNTEAFF. The CDR3 region has the DNA TGTGCCAGCAGTGAAGGGACACTAACTATGAACACTGAAGCTTTCTTT.

The chain links TRBV7-2 to TRBJ1-1; D is ambiguous. V gave up 4 bases and J gave up 2 bases, with 5 bases separating them. Germline V gene sequence: CDR1 SGHTA, CDR2 FQGNSA. The CDR3 runs 12 residues. This CDR3 reads CASSSPNTEAFF. The CDR3 bases are TGTGCCAGCAGCTCCCCCAACACTGAAGCTTTCTTT.

The sample holds many counts of this clonotype. This chain links TRBV12-3 or TRBV12-4 with TRBJ1-4; a weak D match, TRBD1 (5 bases). V shed 7 bases and J shed 7 bases, with 10 bases lying between them. The CDR3 loop spans 12 amino acids. CDR3 DNA: TGTGCCAGCACCACGGGGGGTGAAAAACTGTTTTTT. As protein: CASTTGGEKLFF.

The V and J genes are TRBV6-4 and TRBJ1-1; D gene uncertain. The CDR3 runs 13 residues. Per the germline V gene, CDR1 is MRHNA and CDR2 is SNTAGT. The V end lost 4 bases, the J end lost 2 bases, and 8 bases lay between the germline ends. CDR3 amino acids: CASSAETNTEAFF. The CDR3, as DNA: TGTGCCAGCAGTGCTGAAACAAACACTGAAGCTTTCTTT.

This clonotype was counted between two and nine times. The chain links TRBV12-3 or TRBV12-4 to TRBJ2-1, with D tentatively TRBD2 (6 bases). This CDR3 region has 13 residues. V dropped 5 bases and J dropped 6 bases, with 11 bases sitting between them. The CDR3 DNA reads as TGTGCCAGCAGTAGGGACTCCCCCAATGAGCAGTTCTTC. Its translation is CASSRDSPNEQFF.

This clonotype turned up a few times. The rearrangement uses TRBV7-9 and TRBJ1-4, with 11 bases that match TRBD1. Germline CDR1 SEHNR, CDR2 FQNEAQ (reference sequence). With 3 bases clipped from V and 4 bases from J, the junction kept 1 base outside the gene matches. There are 15 residues in the CDR3. CDR3 nucleotide sequence: TGTGCCAGCAGCTTGGACAGGGGGCTTAATGAAAAACTGTTTTTT. Translated: CASSLDRGLNEKLFF.

The chain joins TRBV10-3 to TRBJ1-1, with 9 bases identical to TRBD1. The J segment lost 3 bases and the V segment lost 4 bases, leaving 6 bases of the junction unmatched. This CDR3 has 15 amino acids. The germline V gene has CDR1 ENHRY and CDR2 SYGVKD. The CDR3 DNA reads as TGTGCCATCAGTGGCCGGGACAGGGACCACACTGAAGCTTTCTTT. Protein product: CAISGRDRDHTEAFF.

This clonotype has a handful of counts. The V call is TRBV5-1, the J call TRBJ2-3, with a weak D call TRBD2 (6 bases). From germline, CDR1 is SGHRS and CDR2 YFSETQ. Trimming took off 3 bases at V and 2 bases at J, with 10 bases between the two ends. CDR3 length equals 14 residues. Here the CDR3 reads CASSWRGPTDTQYF. CDR3 nucleotide sequence: TGCGCCAGCAGCTGGAGGGGCCCCACAGATACGCAGTATTTT. Complete variable domain (other parts from reference TRBV5-1 and TRBJ2-3): KAGVTQTPRYLIKTRGQQVTLSCSPISGHRSVSWYQQTPGQGLQFLFEYFSETQRNKGNFPGRFSGRQFSNSRSEMNVSTLELGDSALYLCASSWRGPTDTQYFGPGTRLTVL.

The chain recombines TRBV6-5 with TRBJ1-1; D is uncertain. The CDR3 consists of 11 residues. Looked up from germline, CDR1 is MNHEY and CDR2 is SVGAGI. The ends were cut back, 4 bases at V and 8 bases at J, with 8 bases in the middle. The CDR3 region is CASSLNSEAFF. The CDR3 DNA reads TGTGCCAGCAGTTTGAACAGCGAAGCTTTCTTT.

Notes on this clonotype: This may stem from a read error, because a much larger clone lies one nucleotide away. The gene calls are TRBV7-9 and TRBJ1-5; D might be TRBD1 (6 bases). Deletions cut 5 bases from V and 9 bases from J, with 11 bases between. The CDR3 spans 12 residues. CDR1 is SEHNR and CDR2 is FQNEAQ in the germline V gene (reference sequence). The CDR3: CASSPGALPQHF. DNA for the CDR3: TGTGCCAGCAGCCCAGGGGCGTTGCCCCAGCATTTT.

The rearrangement links TRBV5-1 to TRBJ2-2; the D gene is possibly TRBD1 (6 bases). CDR1 SGHRS and CDR2 YFSETQ come from the germline V gene. V lost 0 bases, J lost 4 bases, and 10 bases lay in between. CDR3 length: 15 amino acids. In nucleotides, the CDR3 is TGCGCCAGCAGCTTGGGGGGACAAGGCACCGGGGAGCTGTTTTTT. This sequence encodes CASSLGGQGTGELFF.

This chain joins TRBV12-3 or TRBV12-4 and TRBJ2-5; 10 bases align to TRBD1. Judging by the DNA end, TRBJ2-4 fits better; the J call may be wrong. The CDR3 is 14 residues long. CDR3 residues: CASRTGGRGNIQYF. As DNA, the CDR3 is TGTGCCAGCAGGACAGGGGGCCGCGGAAACATTCAGTACTTC.